These 5 T cell receptor beta chains were all obtained from the same sample, sequenced in a study of OX40 agonist ivuxolimab in advanced cancers. Sequenced by immunoSEQ multiplex PCR; TCRdb stores in-frame clones only, minus some. Of approximately 68,000 clones listed, approximately 90% were seen once; the top ten hold approximately 1%. Sequenced here: CD4+ or CD8+ T cells sorted from blood, sampled in a trial of the OX40 agonist ivuxolimab. The receptors originated from an adult with an advanced solid tumor such as melanoma, head and neck, liver or kidney cancer.

The gene calls are TRBV30 and TRBJ2-5; 9 bases fit TRBD1. Germline lookup yields CDR1 GTSNPN and CDR2 SVGIG (reference sequence). The CDR3 covers 13 residues. J was trimmed by 5 bases and V by 5 bases; bases with no gene match: 6. The CDR3 sequence is CAWGQGLWETQYF. CDR3 DNA sequence: TGTGCCTGGGGACAGGGGTTATGGGAGACCCAGTACTTC.

The genes are TRBV5-1 and TRBJ2-3; 8 bases align to TRBD1. This CDR3 has 16 residues. The germline V gene encodes CDR1 SGHRS and CDR2 YFSETQ. The V and J ends lost 4 bases and 2 bases, in that order; junction bases with no gene match: 9. The CDR3: CASSPSPTGDTDTQYF. CDR3 sequence (DNA): TGCGCCAGCAGCCCGTCCCCGACAGGGGACACAGATACGCAGTATTTT.

The DNA for the CDR3 is TGTGCCAGCAGCGCAATGGGACTAGCGGGTTTCTCTGGGGCCAACGTCCTGACTTTC. Translation gives CASSAMGLAGFSGANVLTF. The genes are TRBV5-8 and TRBJ2-6, with 12 positions matching TRBD2. The V gene end was trimmed by 4 bases and the J gene end by 0 bases; junction bases not matched to a gene: 8. The CDR3 sequence is 19 residues long. Germline values: CDR1 SGHTS, CDR2 YDEGEE.

The rearrangement links TRBV7-8 to TRBJ2-7; no firm D call. The germline V gene encodes CDR1 SGHVS and CDR2 FQNEAQ. Trimming shortened V by 1 base and J by 3 bases, and 10 bases separated the two germline ends. The CDR3 spans 14 residues. The CDR3 DNA reads as TGTGCCAGCAGCTTAGGGGCGGAAGGCTACGAGCAGTACTTC. Translated: CASSLGAEGYEQYF.

The chain has TRBV9 and TRBJ1-1, with 9 bases aligning to TRBD1. Germline CDR1 reads SGDLS; CDR2 reads YYNGEE. The CDR3 sequence is 16 residues long. V dropped 3 bases and J dropped 4; count of bases not matched to a gene: 10. The DNA for the CDR3 is TGTGCCAGCAGCGCGCAACAGGGGGCCCCCCCCACTGAAGCTTTCTTT. It translates to CASSAQQGAPPTEAFF.